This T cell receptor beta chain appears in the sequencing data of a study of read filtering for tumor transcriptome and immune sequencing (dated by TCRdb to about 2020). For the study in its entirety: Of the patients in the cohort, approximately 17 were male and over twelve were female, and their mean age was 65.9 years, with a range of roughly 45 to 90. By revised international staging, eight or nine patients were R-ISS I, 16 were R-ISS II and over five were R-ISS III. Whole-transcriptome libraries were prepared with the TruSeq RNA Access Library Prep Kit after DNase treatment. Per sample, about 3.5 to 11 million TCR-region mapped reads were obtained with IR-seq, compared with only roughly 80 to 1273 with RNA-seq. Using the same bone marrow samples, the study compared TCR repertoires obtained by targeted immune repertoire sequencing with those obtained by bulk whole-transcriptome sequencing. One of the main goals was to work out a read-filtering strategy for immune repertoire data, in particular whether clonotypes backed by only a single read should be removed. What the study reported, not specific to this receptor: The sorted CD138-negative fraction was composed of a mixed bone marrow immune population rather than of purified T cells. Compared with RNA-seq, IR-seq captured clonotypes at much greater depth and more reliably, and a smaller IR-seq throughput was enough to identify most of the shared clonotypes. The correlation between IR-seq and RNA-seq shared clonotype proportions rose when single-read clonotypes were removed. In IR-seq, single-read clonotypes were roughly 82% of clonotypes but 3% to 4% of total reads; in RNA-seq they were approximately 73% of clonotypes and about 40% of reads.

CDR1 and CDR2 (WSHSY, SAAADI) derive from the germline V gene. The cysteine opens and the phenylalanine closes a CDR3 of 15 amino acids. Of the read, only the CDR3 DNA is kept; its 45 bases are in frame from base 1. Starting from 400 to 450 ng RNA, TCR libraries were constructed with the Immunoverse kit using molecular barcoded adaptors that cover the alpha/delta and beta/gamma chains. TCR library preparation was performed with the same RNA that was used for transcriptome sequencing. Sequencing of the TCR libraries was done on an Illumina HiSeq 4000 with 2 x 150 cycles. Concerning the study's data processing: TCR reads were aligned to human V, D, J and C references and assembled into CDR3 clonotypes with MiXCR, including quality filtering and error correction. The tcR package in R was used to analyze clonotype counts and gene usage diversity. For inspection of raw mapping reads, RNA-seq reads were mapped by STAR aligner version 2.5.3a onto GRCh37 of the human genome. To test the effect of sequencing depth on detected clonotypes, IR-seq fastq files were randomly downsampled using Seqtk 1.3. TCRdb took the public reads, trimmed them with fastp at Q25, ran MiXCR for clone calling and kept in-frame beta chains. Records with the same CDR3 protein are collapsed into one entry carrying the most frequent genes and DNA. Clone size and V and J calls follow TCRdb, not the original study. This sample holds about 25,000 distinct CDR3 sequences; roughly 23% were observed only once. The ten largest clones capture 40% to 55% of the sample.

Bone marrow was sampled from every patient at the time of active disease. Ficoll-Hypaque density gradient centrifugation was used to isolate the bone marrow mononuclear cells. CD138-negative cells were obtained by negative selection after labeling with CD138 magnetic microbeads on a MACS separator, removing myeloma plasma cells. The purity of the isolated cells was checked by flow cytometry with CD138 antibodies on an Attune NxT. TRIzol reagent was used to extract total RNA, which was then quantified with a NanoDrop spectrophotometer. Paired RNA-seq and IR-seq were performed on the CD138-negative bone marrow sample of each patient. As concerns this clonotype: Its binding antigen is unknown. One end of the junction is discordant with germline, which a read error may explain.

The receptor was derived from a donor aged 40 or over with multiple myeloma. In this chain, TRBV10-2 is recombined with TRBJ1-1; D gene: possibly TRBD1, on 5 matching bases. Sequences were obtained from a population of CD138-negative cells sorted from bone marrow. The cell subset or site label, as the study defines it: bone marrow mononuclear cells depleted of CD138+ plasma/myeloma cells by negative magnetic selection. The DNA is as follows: TGCGCCAGCAGTTATGGGACCCCTCAGGACACTGAAGCTCTCTTT. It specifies CASSYGTPQDTEALF.